The 13 T cell receptor beta chains presented below share a single source sample, sequenced in a study of cytomegalovirus exposure and HLA in healthy donors. It was with 60 Vbeta and 13 Jbeta primers that the PCR ran. Profiled with immunoSEQ multiplex PCR; TCRdb holds only in-frame clones, not every one. The sample shows approximately 190,000 clones, around 82% of them seen only once. The sequenced sample was PBMCs. The source is a man in his forties or fifties in good health and CMV-seropositive.

The table lists this clone with a few counts. The chain uses TRBV4-1 and TRBJ1-1; unclear D gene. Germline assignment: CDR1 MGHRA and CDR2 YSYEKL. V was shortened by 0 bases and J by 6 bases, with 14 bases between the two germline ends. The CDR3 has 15 residues. CDR3 DNA: TGCGCCAGCAGCCAAGACCCGTTCGGAGTCGCTGAAGCTTTCTTT. Encoded protein: CASSQDPFGVAEAFF.

The gene calls are TRBV7-9 and TRBJ2-5; maybe TRBD2 (6 bases). CDR3 length equals 14 residues. Germline lookup yields CDR1 SEHNR and CDR2 FQNEAQ (reference sequence). The V end was cut by 3 bases, the J end by 6 bases, with 14 bases between. The CDR3 sequence is CASSLDYQAQTQYF. In nucleotides, the CDR3 is TGTGCCAGCAGCTTGGACTATCAGGCACAGACCCAGTACTTC. Full variable domain (remainder filled in from reference TRBV7-9 and TRBJ2-5): DTGVSQNPRHKITKRGQNVTFRCDPISEHNRLYWYRQTLGQGPEFLTYFQNEAQLEKSRLLSDRFSAERPKGSFSTLEIQRTEQGDSAMYLCASSLDYQAQTQYFGPGTRLLVL.

The CDR3 coding sequence is TGCGCCAGCAGCACCTTACAGGGACCCTACGAGCAGTACTTC. It encodes CASSTLQGPYEQYF. This chain joins TRBV5-1 and TRBJ2-7, with D tentatively TRBD1 (6 bases). The CDR3 totals 14 residues. CDR1 is SGHRS, CDR2 YFSETQ, per germline. V was pared by 4 bases and J by 2 bases, with 13 bases between.

This chain joins TRBV7-9 and TRBJ1-1, with a possible D match to TRBD1 (5 bases). There are 14 residues in the CDR3. V lost 2 bases and J 1 base, leaving 8 bases between the germline ends. Germline V CDR1 and CDR2: SEHNR, FQNEAQ (reference sequence). CDR3 loop: CASSLRGANTEAFF. The CDR3 coding sequence is TGTGCCAGCAGCTTACGTGGGGCGAACACTGAAGCTTTCTTT.

The chain links TRBV5-1 to TRBJ2-2; D is perhaps TRBD2 (6 bases). The CDR3 covers 15 residues. Trimming took off 4 bases at V and 6 bases at J, with 16 bases between the two ends. The germline CDR1 and CDR2 sequences are SGHRS and YFSETQ. The CDR3 DNA reads TGCGCCAGCAGCCCGGCGACTAGTTCCGCCGGGGAGCTGTTTTTT. Translated, it gives CASSPATSSAGELFF.

This chain joins TRBV20-1 and TRBJ2-5; D unresolved. Germline V gene data show CDR1 as DFQATT and CDR2 as SNEGSKA (reference sequence). V was clipped by 6 bases and J by 7 bases, with 9 bases between them. CDR3 length: 10 residues. The CDR3 DNA sequence: TGCAGTGCGTCCGCCGGGACCCAGTACTTC. Amino acid sequence: CSASAGTQYF.

The rearrangement joins TRBV6-1 to TRBJ2-3; 8 bases agree with TRBD2. CDR1 and CDR2 from the germline V gene are MNHNS and SASEGT. With V trimmed by 0 bases and J by 1 base, 0 bases remained unmatched. The CDR3 covers 15 residues. For the CDR3, the DNA is TGTGCCAGCAGTGAAGCAGCGGGAGGCACAGATACGCAGTATTTT. Protein product: CASSEAAGGTDTQYF.

In DNA, the CDR3 is TGTGCCAGCAGCCTCCGTCCGGACATGGCTGACGGCTACACCTTC. This gives the protein CASSLRPDMADGYTF. The chain has TRBV9 and TRBJ1-2; D is perhaps TRBD1 (5 bases). CDR1 is SGDLS, CDR2 YYNGEE, per germline. Trimming pared 4 bases from V and 8 bases from J, leaving 21 bases between. This CDR3 spans 15 amino acids.

There are a few counts of this clone. The chain employs TRBV6-6 and TRBJ2-7; TRBD2 aligns across 8 bases. The CDR3 sequence is 13 residues long. After removal of 6 bases from V and 2 bases from J, the junction contained 3 bases not matched to a gene. CDR1 and CDR2 from the germline V gene are MNHNY and SVGAGI (reference sequence). This CDR3 is CASRSGLAYEQYF. CDR3 in DNA: TGTGCCAGCAGATCGGGACTAGCCTACGAGCAGTACTTC.

V gene TRBV9 combines with J gene TRBJ2-1; TRBD2 aligns across 7 bases. The length of the CDR3 is 11 residues. Germline V CDR1 and CDR2: SGDLS, YYNGEE. V lost 7 bases, J lost 6 bases, and 1 base stayed unmatched. CDR3 coding DNA: TGTGCCAGCGGGAGGGCCAATGAGCAGTTCTTC. Amino acids: CASGRANEQFF.

The V gene is TRBV27, the J gene TRBJ2-7, with 10 nucleotides matching TRBD1. Trimming at V came to 3 bases and at J to 2 bases, leaving 22 bases not matched to a gene. CDR3 length: 21 amino acids. The germline gives CDR1 MNHEY, CDR2 SMNVEV (reference sequence). As DNA, the CDR3 is TGTGCCAGCAGTTTGATACGTGTGGGGACAGGGGTACGTACGGGTACCTACGAGCAGTACTTC. It translates to CASSLIRVGTGVRTGTYEQYF.

On this clone: The same CDR3 can be traced to other DNA sequences in this sample. The DNA of the CDR3 is TGTGCCAGCAGCTTGGGAGGGAGCTCCTACAATGAGCAGTTCTTC. It encodes CASSLGGSSYNEQFF. The chain has TRBV5-6 and TRBJ2-1, with D maybe TRBD2 (5 bases). The CDR3 is made up of 15 amino acids. V was cut by 0 bases and J by 0 bases, with 7 bases left in between. Looked up from germline, CDR1 is SGHDT and CDR2 is YYEEEE.

This clone came up once. This chain links TRBV7-9 with TRBJ2-7; D uncertain. Trimming shortened V by 5 bases and J by 2 bases, and 4 bases separated the two germline ends. The length of the CDR3 is 11 residues. Germline V gene data show CDR1 as SEHNR and CDR2 as FQNEAQ (reference sequence). This chain's CDR3 is CASSPAYEQYF. In DNA, the CDR3 is TGTGCCAGCAGCCCCGCCTACGAGCAGTACTTC.